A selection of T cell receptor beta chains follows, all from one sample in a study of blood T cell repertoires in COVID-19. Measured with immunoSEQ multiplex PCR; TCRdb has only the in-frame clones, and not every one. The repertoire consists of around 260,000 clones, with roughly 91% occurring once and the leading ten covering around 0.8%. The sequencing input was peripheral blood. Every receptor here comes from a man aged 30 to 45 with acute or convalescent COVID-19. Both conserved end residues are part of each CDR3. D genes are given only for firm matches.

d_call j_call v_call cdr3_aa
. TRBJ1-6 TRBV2 CASSQGISYNSPLHF
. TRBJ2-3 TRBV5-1 CASSLQRLTDTQYF
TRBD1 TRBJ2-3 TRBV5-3 CARSHSGQGETDTQYF
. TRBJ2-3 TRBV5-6 CASHGGVWRSGAYF
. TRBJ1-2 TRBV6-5 CASSYSSGFGYGYTF
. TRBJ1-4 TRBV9 CASSVGGTNEKLFF
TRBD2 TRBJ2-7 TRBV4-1 CASSQDRAGGANEQYF
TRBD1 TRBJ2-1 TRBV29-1 CSVSVGDRVEQFF
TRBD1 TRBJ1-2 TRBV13 CASSLRQGNGYTF
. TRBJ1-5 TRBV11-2 CASSLDQGSQHF
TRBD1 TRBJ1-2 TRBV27 CASSLTGTGGVVGGYTF
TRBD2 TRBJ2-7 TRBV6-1 CASSEGSLAAAYEQYF
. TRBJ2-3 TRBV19 CASSMPLSGTDTQYF
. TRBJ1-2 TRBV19 CASRPGGQTYGYTF
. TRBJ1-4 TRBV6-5 CASSYSQGLGEKLFF
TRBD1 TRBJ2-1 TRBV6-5 CASSPGGSYNEQFF
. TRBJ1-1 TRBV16 CASSQSINTEAFF
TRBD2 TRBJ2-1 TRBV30 CAWSPPGLAGIEQFF
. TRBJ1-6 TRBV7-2 CASSLVVDGGSPLHF
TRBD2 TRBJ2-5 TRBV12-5 CASGVGLAGGWETQYF
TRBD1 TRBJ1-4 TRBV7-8 CASSPGTGSEKLFF
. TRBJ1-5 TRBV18 CASSQDTNQPQHF
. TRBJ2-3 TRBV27 CASSFLPLVDTQYF
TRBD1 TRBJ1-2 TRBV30 CAWTTGQGGYTF
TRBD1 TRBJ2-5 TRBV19 CASSITGAQETQYF
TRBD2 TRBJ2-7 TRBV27 CATRLAAERYEQYF
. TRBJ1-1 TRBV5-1 CASSRDRNTEAFF
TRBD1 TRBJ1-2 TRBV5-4 CASSLGIRDRANYGYTF
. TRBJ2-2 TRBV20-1 CSASFPGSTGELFF
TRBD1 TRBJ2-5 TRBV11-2 CASSSYPDRAETQYF
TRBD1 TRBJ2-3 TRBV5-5 CASSPGGVDTQYF
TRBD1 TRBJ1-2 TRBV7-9 CASSLDRDGYTF
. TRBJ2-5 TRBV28 CASSFEWRTLSQETQYF
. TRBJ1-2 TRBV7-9 CASSTGTDVRGYTF
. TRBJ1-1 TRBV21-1 CASSIYGTGLGTEAFF
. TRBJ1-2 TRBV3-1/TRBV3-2 CASSQRTYNYTF
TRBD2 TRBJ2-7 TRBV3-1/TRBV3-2 CASSLAGGTYEQYF
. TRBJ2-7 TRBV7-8 CASSLVEGTYEQYF
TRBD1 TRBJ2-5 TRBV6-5 CAGKTPDREETQYF
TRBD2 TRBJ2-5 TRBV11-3 CASSRGGDQETQYF
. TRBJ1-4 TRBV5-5 CASSLGANEKLFF
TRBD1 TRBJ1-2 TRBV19 CASSIESTGGDGYTF
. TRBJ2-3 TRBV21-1 CASRLLGTDTQYF
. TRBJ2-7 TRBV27 CASSVRLGFSYEQYF
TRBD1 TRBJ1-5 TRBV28 CASSYIQGASQPQHF
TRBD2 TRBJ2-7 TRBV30 CAWSAPTSGSYEQYF
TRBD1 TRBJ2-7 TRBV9 CASSVGGTGVYEQYF
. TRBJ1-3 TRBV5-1 CASSLDAELNTIYF
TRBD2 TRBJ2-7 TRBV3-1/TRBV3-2 CASSQDPASGYEQYF
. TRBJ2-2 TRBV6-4 CASGDFFGELFF
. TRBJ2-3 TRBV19 CASSTQGRTDTQYF
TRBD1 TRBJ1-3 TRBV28 CASITGGSGNTIYF
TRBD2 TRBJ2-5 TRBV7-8 CASSLLQRDWETQYF
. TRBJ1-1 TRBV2 CASSSESGSEAFF
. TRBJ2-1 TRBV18 CASSPRGGSAYNEQFF
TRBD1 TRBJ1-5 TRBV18 CASSAAGGAGNQPQHF
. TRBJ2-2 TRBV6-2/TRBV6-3 CASSYFTNTGELFF
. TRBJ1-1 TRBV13 CASSLRSEGAEAFF
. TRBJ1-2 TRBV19 CASSMGDTAPFSRGYTF
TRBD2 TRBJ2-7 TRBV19 CASSKPGLAGRHEQYF